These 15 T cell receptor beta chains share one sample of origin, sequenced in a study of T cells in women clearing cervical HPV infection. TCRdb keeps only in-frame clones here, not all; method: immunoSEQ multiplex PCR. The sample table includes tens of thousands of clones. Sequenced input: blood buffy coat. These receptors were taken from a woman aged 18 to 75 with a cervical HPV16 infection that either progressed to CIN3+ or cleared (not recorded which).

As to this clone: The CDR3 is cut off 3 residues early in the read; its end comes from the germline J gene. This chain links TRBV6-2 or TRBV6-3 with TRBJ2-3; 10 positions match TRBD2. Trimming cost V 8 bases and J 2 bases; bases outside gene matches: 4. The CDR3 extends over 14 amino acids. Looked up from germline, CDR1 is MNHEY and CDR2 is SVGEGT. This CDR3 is CASERGGPTDTQYF. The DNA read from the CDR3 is TGTGCCAGCGAGCGGGGGGGCCCCACAGATACG.

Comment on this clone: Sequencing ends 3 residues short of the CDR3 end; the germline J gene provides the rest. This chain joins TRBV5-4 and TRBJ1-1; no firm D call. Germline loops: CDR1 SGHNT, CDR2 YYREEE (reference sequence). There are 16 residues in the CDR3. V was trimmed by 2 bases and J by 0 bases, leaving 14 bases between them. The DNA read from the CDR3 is TGTGCCAGCAGCTTCACACAGAGATCGATGAACACTGAA. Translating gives CASSFTQRSMNTE. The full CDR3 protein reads CASSFTQRSMNTEAFF.

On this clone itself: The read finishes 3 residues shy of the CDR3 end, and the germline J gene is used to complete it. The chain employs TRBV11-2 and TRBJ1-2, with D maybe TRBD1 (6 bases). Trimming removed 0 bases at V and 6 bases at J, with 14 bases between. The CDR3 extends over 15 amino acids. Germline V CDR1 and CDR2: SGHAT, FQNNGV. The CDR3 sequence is CASSLDQGPGHGYTF. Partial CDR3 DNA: TGTGCCAGCAGCTTAGATCAGGGGCCCGGCCATGGC.

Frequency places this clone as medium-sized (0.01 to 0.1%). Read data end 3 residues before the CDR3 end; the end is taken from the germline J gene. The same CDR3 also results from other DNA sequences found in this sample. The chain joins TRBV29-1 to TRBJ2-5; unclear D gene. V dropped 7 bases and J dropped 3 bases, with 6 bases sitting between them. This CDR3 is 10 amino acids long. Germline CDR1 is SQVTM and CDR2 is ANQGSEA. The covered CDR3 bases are TGCAGCGCCCGGGAAGAGACC. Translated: CSAREET. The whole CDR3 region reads CSAREETQYF.

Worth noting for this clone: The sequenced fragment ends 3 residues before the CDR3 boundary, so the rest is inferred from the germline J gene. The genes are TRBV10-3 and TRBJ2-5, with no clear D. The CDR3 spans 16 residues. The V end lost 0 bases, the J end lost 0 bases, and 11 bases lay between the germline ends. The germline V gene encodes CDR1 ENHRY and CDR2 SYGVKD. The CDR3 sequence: CAISESPVIHQETQYF. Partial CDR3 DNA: TGTGCCATCAGTGAGTCCCCAGTAATTCACCAAGAGACC.

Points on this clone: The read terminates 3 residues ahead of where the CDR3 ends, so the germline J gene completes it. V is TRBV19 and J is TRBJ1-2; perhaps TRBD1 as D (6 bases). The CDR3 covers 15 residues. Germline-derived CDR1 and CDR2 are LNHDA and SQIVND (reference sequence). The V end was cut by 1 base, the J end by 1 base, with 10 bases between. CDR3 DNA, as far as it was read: TGTGCCAGTAGTATAGGTAGGACAGATAACTATGGC. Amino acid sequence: CASSIGRTDNYG. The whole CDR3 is CASSIGRTDNYGYTF.

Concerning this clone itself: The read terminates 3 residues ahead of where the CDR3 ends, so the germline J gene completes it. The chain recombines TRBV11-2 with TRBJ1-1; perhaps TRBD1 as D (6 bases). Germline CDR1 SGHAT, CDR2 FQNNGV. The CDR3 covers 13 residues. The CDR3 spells CASSSQGTGEAFF. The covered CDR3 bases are TGTGCCAGCAGTTCTCAGGGGACGGGAGAA.

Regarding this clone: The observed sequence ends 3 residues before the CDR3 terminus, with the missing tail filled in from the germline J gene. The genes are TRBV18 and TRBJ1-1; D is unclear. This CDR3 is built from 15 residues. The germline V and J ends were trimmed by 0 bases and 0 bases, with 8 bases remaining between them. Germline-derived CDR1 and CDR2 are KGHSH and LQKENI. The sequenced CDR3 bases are TGTGCCAGCTCACCACCGCGCGTTCTGAACACTGAA. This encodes CASSPPRVLNTE. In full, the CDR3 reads CASSPPRVLNTEAFF. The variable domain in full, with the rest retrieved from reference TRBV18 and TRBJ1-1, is NAGVMQNPRHLVRRRGQEARLRCSPMKGHSHVYWYRQLPEEGLKFMVYLQKENIIDESGMPKERFSAEFPKEGPSILRIQQVVRGDSAAYFCASSPPRVLNTEAFFGQGTRLTVV.

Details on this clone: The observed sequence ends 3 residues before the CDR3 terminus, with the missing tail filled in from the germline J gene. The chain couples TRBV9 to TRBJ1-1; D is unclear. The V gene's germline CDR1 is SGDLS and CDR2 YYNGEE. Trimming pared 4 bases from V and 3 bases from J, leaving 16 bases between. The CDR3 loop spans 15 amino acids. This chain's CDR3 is CASSPDNKLYTEAFF. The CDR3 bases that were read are TGTGCCAGCAGCCCAGACAACAAGCTTTACACTGAA.

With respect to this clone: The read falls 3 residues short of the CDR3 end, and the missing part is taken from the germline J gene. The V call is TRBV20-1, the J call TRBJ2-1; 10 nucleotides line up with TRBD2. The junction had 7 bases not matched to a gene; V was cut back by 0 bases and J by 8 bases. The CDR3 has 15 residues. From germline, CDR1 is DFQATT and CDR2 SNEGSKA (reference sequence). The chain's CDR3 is CSARDSQRGGHEQFF. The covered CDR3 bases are TGCAGTGCTAGAGATAGCCAGCGGGGGGGCCATGAG.

CDR3 DNA (partial): TGCGCCAGCAGCTGGGGGACAGTCTCCTACGAG. Its translation is CASSWGTVSYE. The whole CDR3 is CASSWGTVSYEQYF. The chain carries TRBV5-1 and TRBJ2-7; 7 nucleotides match TRBD1. The read terminates 3 residues ahead of where the CDR3 ends, so the germline J gene completes it. Germline-derived CDR1 and CDR2 are SGHRS and YFSETQ. There are 14 residues in the CDR3. V dropped 3 bases and J dropped 0; count of bases not matched to a gene: 3.

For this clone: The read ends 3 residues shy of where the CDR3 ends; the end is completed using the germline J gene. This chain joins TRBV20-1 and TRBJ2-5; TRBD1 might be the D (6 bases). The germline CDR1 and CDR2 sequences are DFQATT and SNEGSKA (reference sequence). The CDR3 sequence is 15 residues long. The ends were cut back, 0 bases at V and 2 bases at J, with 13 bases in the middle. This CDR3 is CSARDWGPPQETQYF. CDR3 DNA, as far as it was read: TGCAGTGCTAGAGATTGGGGGCCACCGCAAGAGACC.

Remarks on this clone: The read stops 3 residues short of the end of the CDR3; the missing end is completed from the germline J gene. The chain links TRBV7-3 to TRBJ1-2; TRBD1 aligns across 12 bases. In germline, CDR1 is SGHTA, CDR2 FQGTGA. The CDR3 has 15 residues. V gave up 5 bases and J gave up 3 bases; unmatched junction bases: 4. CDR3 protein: CASSPGQGAHYGYTF. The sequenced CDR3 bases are TGTGCCAGCAGCCCGGGACAGGGGGCCCACTATGGC.

The sequenced part of the CDR3 DNA is TGCAGTGCTAGAGGTGGGACTGCCGATGCCGGGGAG. Its translation is CSARGGTADAGE. The full CDR3 reads CSARGGTADAGELFF. The J gene is TRBJ2-2, the V gene TRBV20-1; weak D call: TRBD2 (6 bases). The sequence runs out 3 residues before the end of the CDR3; the remainder is reconstructed from the germline J gene. CDR1 and CDR2 from the germline V gene are DFQATT and SNEGSKA (reference sequence). The length of the CDR3 is 15 residues. Trimming stripped 1 base from V and 6 bases from J, with 15 bases between.

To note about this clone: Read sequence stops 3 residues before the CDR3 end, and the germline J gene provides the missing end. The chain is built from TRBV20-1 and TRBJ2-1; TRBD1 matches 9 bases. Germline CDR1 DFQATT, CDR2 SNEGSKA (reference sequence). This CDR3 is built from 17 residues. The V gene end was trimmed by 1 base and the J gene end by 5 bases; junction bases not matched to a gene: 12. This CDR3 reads CSARVPGTGRGNNEQFF. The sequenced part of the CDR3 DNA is TGCAGTGCTAGAGTCCCCGGGACAGGGAGGGGGAACAATGAG.